This T cell receptor beta chain was profiled in a study of blood T cell repertoires in COVID-19. Study information: In each case, the material was cDNA or gDNA derived from T cells, B-cell-depleted T cells, or PBMCs.

Assay: immunoSEQ multiplex PCR; the TCRdb copy retains only in-frame clones and omits some. This table has about 160,000 clones, 85% to 95% appearing once. This CDR3 has 15 amino acids. The V end was cut by 6 bases, the J end by 7 bases, with 19 bases between. Germline values: CDR1 MNHEY, CDR2 SVGAGI. This sequence joins TRBV6-5 and TRBJ1-5; no clear D. This TCR was recovered from a woman aged 45-65 years with acute or convalescent COVID-19. Source material: peripheral blood. The CDR3 sequence is CASSQAGPSQQPQHF. As DNA, the CDR3 is TGTGCCAGCAGCCAAGCGGGCCCCTCCCAGCAGCCCCAGCATTTT.